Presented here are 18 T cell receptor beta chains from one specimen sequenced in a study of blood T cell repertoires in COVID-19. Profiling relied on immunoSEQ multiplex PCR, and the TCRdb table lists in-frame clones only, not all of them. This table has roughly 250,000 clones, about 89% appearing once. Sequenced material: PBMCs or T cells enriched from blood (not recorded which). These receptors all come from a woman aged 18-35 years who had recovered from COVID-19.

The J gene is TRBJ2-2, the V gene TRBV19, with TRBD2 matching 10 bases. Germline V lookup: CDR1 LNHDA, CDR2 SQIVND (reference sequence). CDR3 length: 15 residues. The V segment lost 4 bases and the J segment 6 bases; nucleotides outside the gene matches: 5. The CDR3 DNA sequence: TGTGCCAGTAGTAGTAGCGGGAGGAGGTCCGGGGAGCTGTTTTTT. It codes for CASSSSGRRSGELFF.

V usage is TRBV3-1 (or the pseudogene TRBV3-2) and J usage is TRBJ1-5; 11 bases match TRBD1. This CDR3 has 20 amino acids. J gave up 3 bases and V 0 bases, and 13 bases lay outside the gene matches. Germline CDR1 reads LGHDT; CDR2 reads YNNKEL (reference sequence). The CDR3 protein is CASSQEGGTGGSSINQPQHF. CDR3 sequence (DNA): TGTGCCAGCAGCCAAGAGGGAGGGACAGGGGGATCAAGTATCAATCAGCCCCAGCATTTT.

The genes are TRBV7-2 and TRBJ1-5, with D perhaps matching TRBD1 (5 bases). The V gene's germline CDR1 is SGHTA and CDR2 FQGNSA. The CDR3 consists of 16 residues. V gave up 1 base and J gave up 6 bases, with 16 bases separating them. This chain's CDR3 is CASSLEGRVDSQPQHF. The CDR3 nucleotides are TGTGCCAGCAGCTTAGAGGGCAGGGTCGACAGTCAGCCCCAGCATTTT.

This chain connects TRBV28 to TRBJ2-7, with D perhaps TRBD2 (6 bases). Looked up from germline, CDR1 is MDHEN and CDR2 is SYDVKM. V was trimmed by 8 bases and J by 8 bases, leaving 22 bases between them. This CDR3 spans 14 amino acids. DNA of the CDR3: TGTGCCAGCGGACTAACCGGGACGGGGAGAAAGCAGTACTTC. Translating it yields CASGLTGTGRKQYF.

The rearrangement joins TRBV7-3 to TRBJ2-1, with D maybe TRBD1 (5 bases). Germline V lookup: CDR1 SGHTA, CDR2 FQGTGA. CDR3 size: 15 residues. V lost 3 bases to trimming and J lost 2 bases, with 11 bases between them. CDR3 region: CASSFTGGTYNEQFF. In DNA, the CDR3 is TGTGCCAGCAGCTTTACAGGTGGTACCTACAATGAGCAGTTCTTC.

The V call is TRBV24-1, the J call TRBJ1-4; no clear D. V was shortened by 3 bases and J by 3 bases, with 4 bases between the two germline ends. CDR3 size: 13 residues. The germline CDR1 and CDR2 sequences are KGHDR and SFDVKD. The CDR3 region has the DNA TGTGCCACCAGTGATGAGGCTAATGAAAAACTGTTTTTT. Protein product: CATSDEANEKLFF.

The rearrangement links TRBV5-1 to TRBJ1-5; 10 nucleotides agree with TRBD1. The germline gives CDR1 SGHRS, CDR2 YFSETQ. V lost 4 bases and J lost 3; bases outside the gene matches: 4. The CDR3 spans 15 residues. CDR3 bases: TGCGCCAGCAGCGCCGGGACAGGGGACAATCAGCCCCAGCATTTT. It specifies CASSAGTGDNQPQHF.

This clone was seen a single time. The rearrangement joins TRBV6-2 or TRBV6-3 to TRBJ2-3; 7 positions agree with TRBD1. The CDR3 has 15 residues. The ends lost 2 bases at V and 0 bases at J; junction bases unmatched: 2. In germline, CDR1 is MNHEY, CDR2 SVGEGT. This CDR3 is CASSYVTGSTDTQYF. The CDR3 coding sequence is TGTGCCAGCAGTTACGTGACAGGGAGCACAGATACGCAGTATTTT.

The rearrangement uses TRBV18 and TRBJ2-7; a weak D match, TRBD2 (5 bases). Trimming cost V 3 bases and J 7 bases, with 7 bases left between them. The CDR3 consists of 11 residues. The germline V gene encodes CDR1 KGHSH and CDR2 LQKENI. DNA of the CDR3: TGTGCCAGCTCACCTTCGGGGGAGCAGTACTTC. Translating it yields CASSPSGEQYF.

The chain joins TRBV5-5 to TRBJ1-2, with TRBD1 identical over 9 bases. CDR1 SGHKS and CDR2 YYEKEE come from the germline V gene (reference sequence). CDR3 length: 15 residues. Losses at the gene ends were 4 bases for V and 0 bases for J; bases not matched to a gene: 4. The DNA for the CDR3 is TGTGCCAGCAGCCAAGGACAGGGGACTAACTATGGCTACACCTTC. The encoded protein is CASSQGQGTNYGYTF.

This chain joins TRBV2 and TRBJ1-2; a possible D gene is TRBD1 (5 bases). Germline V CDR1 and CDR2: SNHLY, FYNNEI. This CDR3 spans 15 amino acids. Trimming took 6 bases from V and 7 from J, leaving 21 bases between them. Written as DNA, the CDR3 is TGTGCCAGCAGCTTGTCGCCCCAGGGTTCTAGTGGCTACACCTTC. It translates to CASSLSPQGSSGYTF. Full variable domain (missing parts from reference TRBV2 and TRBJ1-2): EPEVTQTPSHQVTQMGQEVILRCVPISNHLYFYWYRQILGQKVEFLVSFYNNEISEKSEIFDDQFSVERPDGSNFTLKIRSTKLEDSAMYFCASSLSPQGSSGYTFGSGTRLTVV.

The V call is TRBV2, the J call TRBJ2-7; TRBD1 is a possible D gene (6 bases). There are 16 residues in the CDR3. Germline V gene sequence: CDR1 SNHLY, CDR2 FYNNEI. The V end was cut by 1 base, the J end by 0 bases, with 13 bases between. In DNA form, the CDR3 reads TGTGCCAGCAGTGAAGGGGCAGGGGCTATCTCCTACGAGCAGTACTTC. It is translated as CASSEGAGAISYEQYF.

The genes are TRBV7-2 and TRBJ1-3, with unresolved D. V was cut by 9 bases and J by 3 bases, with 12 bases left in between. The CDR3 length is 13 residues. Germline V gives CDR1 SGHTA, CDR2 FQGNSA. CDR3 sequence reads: CASASGFGNTIYF. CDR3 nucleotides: TGTGCCAGTGCCTCGGGATTTGGAAACACCATATATTTT.

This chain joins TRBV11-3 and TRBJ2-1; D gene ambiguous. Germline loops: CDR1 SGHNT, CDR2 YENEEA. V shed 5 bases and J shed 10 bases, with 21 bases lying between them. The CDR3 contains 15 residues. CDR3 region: CASSRGGPPSREQFF. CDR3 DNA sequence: TGTGCCAGCAGCCGAGGCGGCCCCCCCTCAAGGGAGCAGTTCTTC.

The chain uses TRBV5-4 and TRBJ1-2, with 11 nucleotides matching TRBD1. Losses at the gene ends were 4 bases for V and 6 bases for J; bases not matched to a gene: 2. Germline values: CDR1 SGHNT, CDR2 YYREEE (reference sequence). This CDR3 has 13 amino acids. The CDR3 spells CASSPGQGDGYTF. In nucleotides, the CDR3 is TGTGCCAGCAGCCCGGGACAGGGGGATGGCTACACCTTC.

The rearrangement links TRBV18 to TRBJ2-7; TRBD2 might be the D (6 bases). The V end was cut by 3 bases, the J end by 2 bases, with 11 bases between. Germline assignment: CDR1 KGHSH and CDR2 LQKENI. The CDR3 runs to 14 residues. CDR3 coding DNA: TGTGCCAGCTCACCCGGGGGTTCTCCCTACGAGCAGTACTTC. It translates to CASSPGGSPYEQYF.

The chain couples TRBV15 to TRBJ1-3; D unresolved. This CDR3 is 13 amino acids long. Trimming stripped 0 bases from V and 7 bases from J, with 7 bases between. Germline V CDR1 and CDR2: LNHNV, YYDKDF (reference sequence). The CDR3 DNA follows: TGTGCCACCAGCAGAGATCCACGGAACACCATATATTTT. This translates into CATSRDPRNTIYF.

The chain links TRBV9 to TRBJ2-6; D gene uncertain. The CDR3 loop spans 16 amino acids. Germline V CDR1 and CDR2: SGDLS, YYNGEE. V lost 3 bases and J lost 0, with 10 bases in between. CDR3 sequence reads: CASSARGDSGANVLTF. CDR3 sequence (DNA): TGTGCCAGCAGCGCACGAGGTGACTCTGGGGCCAACGTCCTGACTTTC.